The 15 T cell receptor beta chains below all came from one sample that was sequenced in a study of T-cell reconstitution after alpha-beta-depleted transplantation in children. Library preparation (for TCRbeta) was performed with unique molecular identifiers. TCRdb redid the calling of the PCR reads with MiXCR, one entry per CDR3 protein. Here the sample spans 400,000 to 450,000 distinct CDR3 sequences, around 46% being singletons. The specimen was PBMCs, collected before TCRalphabeta/CD19-depleted stem cell transplant. The receptor set was obtained from a girl aged 2 to 9 with aplastic anemia, due to receive a stem cell transplant.

J is TRBJ2-3 and V is TRBV4-3; D not certain. V dropped 0 bases and J dropped 3 bases, with 4 bases sitting between them. The length of the CDR3 is 13 residues. From germline, CDR1 is LGHNA and CDR2 YSLEER. The CDR3 DNA reads TGCGCCAGCAGCCAAGATCTGACAGATACGCAGTATTTT. Its translation is CASSQDLTDTQYF.

The chain uses TRBV7-2 and TRBJ2-7; 9 bases are shared with TRBD2. Trimming took 6 bases from V and 3 from J; bases not matched to a gene: 6. The CDR3 contains 14 residues. Germline CDR1 reads SGHTA; CDR2 reads FQGNSA. The CDR3 bases are TGTGCCAGCAGGTTTGCGGGAGGGAACTACGAGCAGTACTTC. Its translation is CASRFAGGNYEQYF.

This clonotype is termed medium-sized. J is TRBJ2-7 and V is TRBV12-3 or TRBV12-4, with 7 bases lining up with TRBD2. After removal of 3 bases from V and 1 base from J, the junction contained 6 bases not matched to a gene. The CDR3 covers 15 residues. This CDR3 is CASSLRLARSYEQYF. As DNA, the CDR3 is TGTGCCAGCAGTTTGCGACTAGCCAGATCCTACGAGCAGTACTTC.

The V gene is TRBV27, the J gene TRBJ1-6; D is possibly TRBD1 (5 bases). The germline V gene has CDR1 MNHEY and CDR2 SMNVEV (reference sequence). V was pared by 4 bases and J by 8 bases, with 18 bases between. The CDR3 length is 16 residues. CDR3 sequence reads: CASSWFAGGGDSPLHF. The CDR3 nucleotides read TGTGCCAGCAGTTGGTTCGCGGGGGGGGGAGATTCACCCCTCCACTTT.

J is TRBJ2-3 and V is TRBV12-3 or TRBV12-4; 12 positions match TRBD2. Trimming removed 5 bases from V and 3 bases from J; junction bases left unmatched: 12. The CDR3 consists of 18 residues. CDR3 nucleotide sequence: TGTGCCAGCAGTCCAGGGGCTAGCGGGAGGGATGGAACAGATACGCAGTATTTT. Its protein is CASSPGASGRDGTDTQYF.

The gene calls are TRBV12-3 or TRBV12-4 and TRBJ2-3; 9 nucleotides align to TRBD2. There are 16 residues in the CDR3. With 1 base clipped from V and 4 bases from J, the junction kept 6 bases outside the gene matches. The CDR3: CASSLGASGVPDTQYF. CDR3 sequence (DNA): TGTGCCAGCAGTTTAGGGGCTAGCGGGGTCCCAGATACGCAGTATTTT.

This rearrangement joins TRBV9 to TRBJ1-2; the match to TRBD1 covers 9 bases. The V and J ends lost 4 bases and 5 bases, in that order; junction bases with no gene match: 12. This CDR3 is built from 16 residues. Germline CDR1 and CDR2: SGDLS and YYNGEE. The CDR3, as DNA: TGTGCCAGCAGCCCCCCCGGACAGGGGAAATTGTATGGCTACACCTTC. It codes for CASSPPGQGKLYGYTF.

In the case of this clonotype: A read error may produce the germline difference seen at one junction end. The chain is built from TRBV4-2 and TRBJ2-6; D tentatively reads TRBD1 or TRBD2 (6 bases each). This CDR3 has 12 amino acids. In germline, CDR1 is LGHNA, CDR2 YNFKEQ. The CDR3 DNA follows: TGTGCCAGCAGCCCGGGAGACAGGCTCGTGTCTTTC. It translates to CASSPGDRLVSF.

In the case of this clonotype: One junction end does not reproduce the germline sequence, and a read error may be involved. J is TRBJ1-1 and V is TRBV6-5; D is unresolved. Per germline, CDR1 MNHEY and CDR2 SVGAGI. The CDR3 spans 14 residues. CDR3 protein: CASSYQISNTEAFF. CDR3 DNA: TGTGCCAGCAGTTACCAAATTTCGAACACTGAAGCGTTCTTT.

The rearrangement uses TRBV14 and TRBJ2-3; D may be TRBD2 (5 bases). The V gene lost 3 bases and the J gene lost 8 bases, with 15 bases spanning the gap. The CDR3 totals 14 residues. Looked up from germline, CDR1 is SGHDN and CDR2 is FVKESK. CDR3 coding DNA: TGTGCCAGCAGCCACAGGACGAGGGCCCTTACGCAGTATTTT. This sequence encodes CASSHRTRALTQYF.

A note on this clonotype: Possible read error: a much larger clone is one base away. V gene TRBV4-1 combines with J gene TRBJ1-5; 8 bases match TRBD1. This CDR3 region has 14 residues. Germline V CDR1 and CDR2: MGHRA, YSYEKL. The CDR3 reads CASSPRTGHQPQRF. CDR3 sequence (DNA): TGCGCCAGCAGCCCACGGACAGGGCATCAGCCCCAGCGTTTT.

This clonotype was found a few times. The gene calls are TRBV14 and TRBJ1-2; maybe TRBD1 (5 bases). Germline CDR1 is SGHDN and CDR2 is FVKESK. This CDR3 region has 14 residues. V was shortened by 4 bases and J by 4 bases, with 13 bases between the two germline ends. The CDR3: CASSRSREGYGYTF. Written as DNA, the CDR3 is TGTGCCAGCAGCCGATCCAGGGAGGGCTATGGCTACACCTTC.

This clonotype was observed once. The chain recombines TRBV19 with TRBJ2-5; 11 nucleotides agree with TRBD2. The CDR3 totals 17 residues. Germline lookup yields CDR1 LNHDA and CDR2 SQIVND (reference sequence). Trimming took 5 bases from V and 2 from J; bases not matched to a gene: 10. In DNA, the CDR3 is TGTGCCAGTAGTCCGAATCTAGCGGGAGGACGGCAAGAGACCCAGTACTTC. Its translation: CASSPNLAGGRQETQYF.

This clonotype came up a few times. V is TRBV6-1 and J is TRBJ1-5, with D maybe TRBD1 (6 bases). The CDR3 totals 14 residues. Germline V CDR1 and CDR2: MNHNS, SASEGT. V was pared by 9 bases and J by 5 bases, with 17 bases between. The CDR3 sequence: CASHSGGAHQPQHF. The CDR3 region has the DNA TGTGCCAGTCATTCGGGGGGCGCCCATCAGCCCCAGCATTTT.

This clonotype was found a few times. The chain is built from TRBV20-1 and TRBJ2-2; 7 nucleotides align to TRBD2. The CDR3 has 13 residues. Trimming at V came to 6 bases and at J to 6 bases, leaving 7 bases not matched to a gene. Germline CDR1 reads DFQATT; CDR2 reads SNEGSKA (reference sequence). In DNA form, the CDR3 reads TGCAGTGCAATTATTCGGGGGGCCGGGGAGCTGTTTTTT. Encoded protein: CSAIIRGAGELFF.